A single sample gave rise to the 10 T cell receptor beta chains below, sequenced in a study of siplizumab effects on memory and regulatory T cells. Sequencing used immunoSEQ multiplex PCR; TCRdb keeps in-frame clones, though not all of them. The profile shows about 40,000 clones, 89% of them singletons. The sequencing input was naive CD4+ T cells sorted from blood. The receptors here all came from a human donor in good health.

V is TRBV19 and J is TRBJ2-5; the match to TRBD1 covers 7 bases. The CDR3 covers 13 residues. V was pared by 7 bases and J by 7 bases, with 9 bases of the junction left unmatched. The germline V gene has CDR1 LNHDA and CDR2 SQIVND (reference sequence). The CDR3, as DNA: TGTGCCAGTAACAGGGGCGACGGAGGGACCCAGTACTTC. It encodes CASNRGDGGTQYF.

The chain uses TRBV25-1 and TRBJ2-1, with 10 bases fitting TRBD2. The germline V gene has CDR1 MGHDK and CDR2 SYGVNS. CDR3 length: 15 residues. V dropped 6 bases and J dropped 2; count of bases not matched to a gene: 4. The CDR3 DNA sequence: TGTGCCAGCAGCCAACTAGCGGGACCCTACAATGAGCAGTTCTTC. The encoded protein is CASSQLAGPYNEQFF. The full variable domain, in which reference TRBV25-1 and TRBJ2-1 provide the parts outside the CDR3, is EADIYQTPRYLVIGTGKKITLECSQTMGHDKMYWYQQDPGMELHLIHYSYGVNSTEKGDLSSESTVSRIRTEHFPLTLESARPSHTSQYLCASSQLAGPYNEQFFGPGTRLTVL.

The chain recombines TRBV2 with TRBJ2-1; 9 bases fit TRBD2. Germline V gene data show CDR1 as SNHLY and CDR2 as FYNNEI. This CDR3 region has 13 residues. J was trimmed by 9 bases and V by 8 bases; bases with no gene match: 8. CDR3 in amino acids: CASGSGTSFEQFF. CDR3 nucleotides: TGTGCCAGCGGTTCCGGGACTAGCTTTGAGCAGTTCTTC.

This chain connects TRBV5-4 to TRBJ1-1, with unresolved D. Germline CDR1 is SGHNT and CDR2 is YYREEE (reference sequence). The CDR3 is 14 residues long. Trimming cost V 7 bases and J 1 base, with 14 bases left between them. The DNA for the CDR3 is TGTGCCAGCTCCTTATCTGTGGGGAACACTGAAGCTTTCTTT. Protein: CASSLSVGNTEAFF.

This clone was picked up one time. The chain couples TRBV7-2 to TRBJ2-1; 9 bases agree with TRBD2. Germline CDR1 reads SGHTA; CDR2 reads FQGNSA. The V gene end was trimmed by 1 base and the J gene end by 9 bases; junction bases not matched to a gene: 4. The CDR3 sequence is 14 residues long. The CDR3 nucleotides are TGTGCCAGCAGCTTAGAGGGACTAGCTCTTGAGCAGTTCTTC. This gives the protein CASSLEGLALEQFF.

The rearrangement joins TRBV5-1 to TRBJ2-5, with 9 positions matching TRBD1. The CDR3 spans 14 residues. From germline, CDR1 is SGHRS and CDR2 YFSETQ. The V and J ends lost 0 bases and 6 bases, in that order; junction bases with no gene match: 3. In DNA form, the CDR3 reads TGCGCCAGCAGCTTGGAACAGGGGGCGAAGACCCAGTACTTC. Its protein product is CASSLEQGAKTQYF.

This CDR3 is CASIRRGMNTEAFF. The DNA of the CDR3 is TGTGCCAGCATTCGCCGGGGGATGAACACTGAAGCTTTCTTT. J is TRBJ1-1 and V is TRBV6-5; weak D call: TRBD1 (5 bases). V shed 7 bases and J shed 0 bases, with 12 bases lying between them. The CDR3 extends over 14 amino acids. Germline values: CDR1 MNHEY, CDR2 SVGAGI.

This rearrangement joins TRBV5-4 to TRBJ2-3, with a possible D match to TRBD2 (6 bases). Germline values: CDR1 SGHNT, CDR2 YYREEE (reference sequence). V was trimmed by 2 bases and J by 6 bases, leaving 16 bases between them. CDR3 length: 15 residues. CDR3 sequence: CASSFGGSLPDTQYF. CDR3 DNA sequence: TGTGCCAGCAGCTTCGGAGGGTCCCTCCCGGATACGCAGTATTTT.

Here the CDR3 reads CAARSSGETQYF. Written as DNA, the CDR3 is TGTGCCGCCAGGTCCTCGGGGGAGACCCAGTACTTC. This chain joins TRBV10-3 and TRBJ2-5; tentative D call: TRBD2 (5 bases). V was cut by 11 bases and J by 5 bases, with 15 bases left in between. From germline, CDR1 is ENHRY and CDR2 SYGVKD. This CDR3 comprises 12 residues.

The rearrangement uses TRBV15 and TRBJ2-5; D unclear. Trimming left V 0 bases short and J 9 bases short, with 11 bases between. Germline values: CDR1 LNHNV, CDR2 YYDKDF (reference sequence). The length of the CDR3 is 13 residues. CDR3 in DNA: TGTGCCACCAGCAGAGATCTGGCTTCGGCCCAGTACTTC. Residues: CATSRDLASAQYF.